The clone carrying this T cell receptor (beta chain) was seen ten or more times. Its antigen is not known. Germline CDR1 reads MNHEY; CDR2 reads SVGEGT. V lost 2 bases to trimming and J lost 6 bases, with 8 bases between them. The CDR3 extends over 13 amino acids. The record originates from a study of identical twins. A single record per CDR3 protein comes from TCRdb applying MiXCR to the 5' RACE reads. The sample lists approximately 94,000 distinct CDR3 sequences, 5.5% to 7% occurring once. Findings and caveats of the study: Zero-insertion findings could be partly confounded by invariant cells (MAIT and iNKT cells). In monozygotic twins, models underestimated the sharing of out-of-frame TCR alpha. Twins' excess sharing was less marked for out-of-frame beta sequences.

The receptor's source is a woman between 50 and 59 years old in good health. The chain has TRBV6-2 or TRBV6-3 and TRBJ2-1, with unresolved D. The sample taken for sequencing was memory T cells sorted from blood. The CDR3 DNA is TGTGCCAGCAGTTACCAGGAGATCAATGAGCAGTTCTTC. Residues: CASSYQEINEQFF.